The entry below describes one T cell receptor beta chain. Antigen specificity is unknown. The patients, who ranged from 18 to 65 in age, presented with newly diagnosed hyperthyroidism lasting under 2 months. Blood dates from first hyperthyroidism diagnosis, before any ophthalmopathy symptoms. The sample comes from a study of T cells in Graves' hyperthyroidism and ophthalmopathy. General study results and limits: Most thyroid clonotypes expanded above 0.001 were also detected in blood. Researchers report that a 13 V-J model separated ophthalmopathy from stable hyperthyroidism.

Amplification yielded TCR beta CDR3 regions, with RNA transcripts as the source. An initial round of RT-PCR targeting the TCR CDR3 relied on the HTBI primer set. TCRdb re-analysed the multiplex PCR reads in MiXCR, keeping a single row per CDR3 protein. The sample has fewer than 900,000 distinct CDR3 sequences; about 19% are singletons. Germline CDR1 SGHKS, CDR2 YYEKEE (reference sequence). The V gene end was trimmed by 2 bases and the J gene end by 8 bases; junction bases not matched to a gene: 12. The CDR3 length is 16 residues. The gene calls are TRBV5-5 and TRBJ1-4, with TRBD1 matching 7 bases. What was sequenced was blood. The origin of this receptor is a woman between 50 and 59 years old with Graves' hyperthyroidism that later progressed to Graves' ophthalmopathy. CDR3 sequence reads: CASSFGPQGEREKLFF. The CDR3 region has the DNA TGTGCCAGCAGCTTTGGCCCCCAGGGGGAGCGGGAAAAACTGTTTTTT.